A selection of T cell receptor beta chains follows, all from one sample in a study of T cells in localized non-small cell lung cancer. Libraries were prepared by immunoSEQ multiplex PCR; TCRdb keeps only in-frame clonotypes and omits some of them. The sample includes under 40,000 clones, approximately 80% of them seen just once. The source was peripheral blood, collected before any cancer treatment. All receptors derive from a male donor aged 60 or older with stage III squamous cell lung carcinoma. CDR3s include the opening cysteine and the closing phenylalanine or tryptophan. The D gene is left open where the match is weak. The size entry is marked missing in some rows and otherwise reads once, few, many or a size class.

j_gene	abundance	v_gene	d_gene	CDR3aa	CDR3nt
TRBJ1-4	-	TRBV11-2	TRBD1	CASRNTRTGDEKLFF	TGTGCCAGCAGAAACACTAGGACAGGGGATGAAAAACTGTTTTTT
TRBJ2-1	-	TRBV11-2	-	CASSFRQSSYNEQFF	TGTGCCAGCAGCTTCAGACAAAGCTCCTACAATGAGCAGTTCTTC
TRBJ2-5	once	TRBV2	TRBD1	CAATGVAETQYF	TGTGCCGCTACAGGGGTTGCGGAGACCCAGTACTTC
TRBJ1-1	-	TRBV6-5	TRBD1	CASSYEGANTEAFF	TGTGCCAGCAGTTACGAGGGGGCGAACACTGAAGCTTTCTTT
TRBJ2-2	once	TRBV5-1	TRBD1	CASRSLPGTANTGELFF	TGCGCCAGCAGGTCTCTTCCCGGGACAGCGAACACCGGGGAGCTGTTTTTT
TRBJ1-2	-	TRBV6-5	TRBD1	CASRPGGDDGYTF	TGTGCCAGCCGTCCAGGGGGGGATGATGGCTACACCTTC
TRBJ2-3	-	TRBV2	TRBD2	CASSDGGGDTQYF	TGTGCCAGCAGTGACGGCGGGGGGGATACGCAGTATTTT
TRBJ1-6	-	TRBV5-5	TRBD1	CASSEGASYNSPLHF	TGTGCCAGCAGCGAGGGGGCCAGCTATAATTCACCCCTCCACTTT
TRBJ2-3	few	TRBV18	TRBD2	CASSPLRGVDTQYF	TGTGCCAGCTCACCACTCCGGGGGGTGGATACGCAGTATTTT
TRBJ1-1	-	TRBV6-5	TRBD1	CASRSGTGRKTEAFF	TGTGCCAGCAGATCCGGGACAGGGAGGAAGACTGAAGCTTTCTTT
TRBJ2-7	-	TRBV29-1	-	CSVESFGASYEQYF	TGCAGCGTTGAAAGTTTCGGGGCCTCCTACGAGCAGTACTTC
TRBJ1-6	-	TRBV27	TRBD1	CASSLRQGGISPLHF	TGTGCCAGCAGTTTACGACAGGGTGGGATTTCACCCCTCCACTTT
TRBJ2-5	-	TRBV4-1	-	CASSQVREETQYF	TGCGCCAGCAGCCAAGTCAGGGAAGAGACCCAGTACTTC
TRBJ2-2	-	TRBV18	-	CASSTLLAGNTGELFF	TGTGCCAGCTCAACACTACTAGCCGGTAACACCGGGGAGCTGTTTTTT
TRBJ1-2	few	TRBV7-9	-	CASSRDLANYGYTF	TGTGCCAGCAGCCGGGACCTAGCTAACTATGGCTACACCTTC
TRBJ1-2	-	TRBV6-5	-	CASSPQRGLSGYTF	TGTGCCAGCAGTCCTCAACGGGGCTTAAGCGGCTACACCTTC
TRBJ1-2	few	TRBV7-2	-	CASSEGPNYGYTF	TGTGCCAGCAGTGAGGGGCCTAACTATGGCTACACCTTC
TRBJ2-3	-	TRBV2	-	CASSEKRLIEGGRFAQYF	TGTGCCAGCAGTGAAAAGAGGTTGATTGAGGGAGGAAGGTTTGCGCAGTATTTT
TRBJ2-1	-	TRBV7-6	TRBD1	CASSSTRQGALNEQFF	TGTGCCAGCAGCTCCACTAGACAGGGGGCCCTCAATGAGCAGTTCTTC
TRBJ2-1	-	TRBV5-1	TRBD1	CASNQGQSFNEQFF	TGCGCCAGCAATCAGGGACAGTCGTTCAATGAGCAGTTCTTC
TRBJ1-5	-	TRBV6-5	-	CASSTGGGQPQHF	TGTGCCAGCAGTACCGGGGGGGGGCAGCCCCAGCATTTT
TRBJ2-5	few	TRBV30	TRBD2	CAWTGTSAQETQYF	TGTGCCTGGACCGGGACTAGCGCTCAAGAGACCCAGTACTTC
TRBJ2-7	-	TRBV6-1	-	CASSEGVGTHGYF	TGTGCCAGCAGTGAGGGGGTGGGGACCCACGGGTACTTC
TRBJ2-5	once	TRBV30	TRBD1	CAWNGQGEEETQYF	TGTGCCTGGAACGGACAGGGAGAAGAAGAGACCCAGTACTTC